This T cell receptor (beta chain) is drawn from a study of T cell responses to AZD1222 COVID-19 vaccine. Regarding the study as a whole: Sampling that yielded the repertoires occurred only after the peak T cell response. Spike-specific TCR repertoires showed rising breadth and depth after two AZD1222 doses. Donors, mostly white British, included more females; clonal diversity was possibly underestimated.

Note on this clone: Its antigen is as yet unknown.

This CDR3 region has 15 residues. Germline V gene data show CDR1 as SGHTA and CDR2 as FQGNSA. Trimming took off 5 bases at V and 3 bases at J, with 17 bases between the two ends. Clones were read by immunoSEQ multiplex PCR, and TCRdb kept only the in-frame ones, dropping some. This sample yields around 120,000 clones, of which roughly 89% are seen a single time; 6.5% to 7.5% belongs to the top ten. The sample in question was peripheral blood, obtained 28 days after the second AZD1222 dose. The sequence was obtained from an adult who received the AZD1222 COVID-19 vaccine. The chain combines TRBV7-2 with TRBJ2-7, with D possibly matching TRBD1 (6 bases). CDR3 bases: TGTGCCAGCAGCCAGGGGACGGCTACCATCTACGAGCAGTACTTC. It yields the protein CASSQGTATIYEQYF.